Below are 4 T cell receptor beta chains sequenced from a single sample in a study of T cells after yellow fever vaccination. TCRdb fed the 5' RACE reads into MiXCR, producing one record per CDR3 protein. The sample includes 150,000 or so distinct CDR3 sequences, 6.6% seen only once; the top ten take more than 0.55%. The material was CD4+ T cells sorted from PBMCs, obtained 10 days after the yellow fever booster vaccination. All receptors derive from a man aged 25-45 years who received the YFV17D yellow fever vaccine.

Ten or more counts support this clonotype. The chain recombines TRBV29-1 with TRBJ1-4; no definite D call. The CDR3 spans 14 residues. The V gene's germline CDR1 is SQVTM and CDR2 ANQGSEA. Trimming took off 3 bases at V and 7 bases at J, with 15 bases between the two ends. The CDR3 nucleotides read TGCAGCGTTGAGGTCAGGTCCCTAGGTGAAAAACTGTTTTTT. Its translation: CSVEVRSLGEKLFF.

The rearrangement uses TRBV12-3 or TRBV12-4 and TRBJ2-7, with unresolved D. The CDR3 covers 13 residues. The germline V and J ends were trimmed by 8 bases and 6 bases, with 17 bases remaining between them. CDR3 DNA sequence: TGTGCCAGCTCCGTGAGTCGCTATGCCGAGCAGTACTTC. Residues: CASSVSRYAEQYF.

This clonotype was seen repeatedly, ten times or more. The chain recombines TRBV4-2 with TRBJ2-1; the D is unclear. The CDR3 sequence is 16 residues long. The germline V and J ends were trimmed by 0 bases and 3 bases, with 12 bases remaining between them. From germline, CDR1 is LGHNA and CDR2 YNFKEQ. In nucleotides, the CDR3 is TGTGCCAGCAGCCAAGATCGCGCAGGCAGCTACAATGAGCAGTTCTTC. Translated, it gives CASSQDRAGSYNEQFF.

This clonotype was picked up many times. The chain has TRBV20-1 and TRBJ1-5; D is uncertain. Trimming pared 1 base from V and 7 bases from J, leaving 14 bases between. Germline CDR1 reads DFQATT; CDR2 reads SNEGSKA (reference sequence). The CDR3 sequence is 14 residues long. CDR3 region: CSARAGLPRQPQHF. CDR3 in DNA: TGCAGTGCTAGAGCCGGGCTACCGCGGCAGCCCCAGCATTTT.